This record concerns one T cell receptor (beta chain) sequence. The data stem from a study of blood T cell repertoires in COVID-19. Here immunoSEQ multiplex PCR was the method, and the copy in TCRdb shows in-frame clones only, minus some. The sample includes fewer than 250,000 clones, about 83% of them seen just once. Germline lookup yields CDR1 DFQATT and CDR2 SNEGSKA (reference sequence). The V gene lost 6 bases and the J gene lost 2 bases, with 7 bases spanning the gap. CDR3 size: 11 residues. Sample: peripheral blood. V is TRBV20-1 and J is TRBJ2-5; D may be TRBD2 (5 bases). The TCR was taken from a man aged 45 to 65 with active or convalescent COVID-19. As DNA, the CDR3 is TGCAGTGCGGAGGCGCAAGAGACCCAGTACTTC. Translated: CSAEAQETQYF.